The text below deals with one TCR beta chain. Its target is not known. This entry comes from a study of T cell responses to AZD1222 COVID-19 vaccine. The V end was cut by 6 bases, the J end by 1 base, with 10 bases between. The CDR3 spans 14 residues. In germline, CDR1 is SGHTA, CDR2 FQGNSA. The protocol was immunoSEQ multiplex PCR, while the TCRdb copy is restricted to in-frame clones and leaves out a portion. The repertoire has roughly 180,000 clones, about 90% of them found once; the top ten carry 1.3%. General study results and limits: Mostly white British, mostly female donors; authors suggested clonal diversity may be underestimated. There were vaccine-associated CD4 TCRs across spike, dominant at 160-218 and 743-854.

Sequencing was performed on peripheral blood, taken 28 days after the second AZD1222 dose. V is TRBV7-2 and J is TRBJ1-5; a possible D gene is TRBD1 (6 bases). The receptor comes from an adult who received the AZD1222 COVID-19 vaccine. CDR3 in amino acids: CASSPTGSNQPQHF. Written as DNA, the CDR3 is TGTGCCAGCAGTCCCACAGGGAGCAATCAGCCCCAGCATTTT.